This TCR beta chain was profiled in a study of cytomegalovirus exposure and HLA in healthy donors. Study-level information: From donors who were HLA-typed, an early data release held about 85 million unique TCRs.

PCR primers comprised 60 Vbeta and 13 Jbeta primers. Profiling relied on immunoSEQ multiplex PCR, and the TCRdb table lists in-frame clones only, not all of them. Counted here are 100,000 to 150,000 clones, roughly 78% occurring once; the ten biggest clones make up roughly 6%. The CDR3 extends over 15 amino acids. Germline values: CDR1 SGHRS, CDR2 YFSETQ. J gave up 7 bases and V 5 bases, and 10 bases lay outside the gene matches. Whole-study results and caveats: Certain sequence variants were highly shared and formed a cluster, and this cluster was likely a sequencing artifact. A later analysis revealed that TCR association rates differed between HLA loci, peaking at DRB1 and bottoming out at HLA-C.

Details on this clone: The antigen is undetermined.

Sample: PBMCs. This TCR was sampled from a woman between 40 and 55 years old in good health and CMV-seronegative. The chain links TRBV5-1 to TRBJ2-1, with 9 bases matching TRBD2. CDR3 region: CASSYSGGTGNEQFF. The CDR3 DNA reads TGCGCCAGCAGTTATAGCGGGGGCACAGGGAATGAGCAGTTCTTC.